The sample holds a few counts of the clone carrying this T cell receptor (beta chain). The antigen is undetermined. A read error may produce the germline difference seen at one junction end. The CDR3 totals 15 residues. Germline assignment: CDR1 MNHEY and CDR2 SMNVEV (reference sequence). None of the patients had undergone any treatment ahead of thyroid surgery. These data are taken from a study of metastatic and nonmetastatic thyroid tumors. Study-level background: Repertoires were compared across blood and tumor or nodule tissue from malignant and benign thyroid patients. Overall study results and limits: When malignant thyroid tumors were compared with benign nodules, TCR beta diversity was reportedly significantly higher in the malignant tumors. This held in both blood and tumor samples.

Under the authors' procedure: CDR3 was compared across clinicopathological groups, and the resulting differences were used to build a distant-metastasis classifier for papillary thyroid cancer. TCRdb used MiXCR to call clones anew from the PCR reads. The V and J calls here are based on TCRdb, not the publication. The sample consists of 7,000 to 10,000 clones, around 28% of them appearing once. The receptor was derived from a female donor with papillary thyroid cancer or a benign thyroid nodule (not recorded which). Some clones in this sample may be carry-over from other donors' samples. Sequencing used tumor tissue. The chain is built from TRBV27 and TRBJ2-5; D is uncertain. CDR3 sequence reads: CASREIGLHQDTQYF. DNA of the CDR3: TGTGCCAGCAGGGAGATAGGTCTGCACCAAGATACCCAGTACTTC.